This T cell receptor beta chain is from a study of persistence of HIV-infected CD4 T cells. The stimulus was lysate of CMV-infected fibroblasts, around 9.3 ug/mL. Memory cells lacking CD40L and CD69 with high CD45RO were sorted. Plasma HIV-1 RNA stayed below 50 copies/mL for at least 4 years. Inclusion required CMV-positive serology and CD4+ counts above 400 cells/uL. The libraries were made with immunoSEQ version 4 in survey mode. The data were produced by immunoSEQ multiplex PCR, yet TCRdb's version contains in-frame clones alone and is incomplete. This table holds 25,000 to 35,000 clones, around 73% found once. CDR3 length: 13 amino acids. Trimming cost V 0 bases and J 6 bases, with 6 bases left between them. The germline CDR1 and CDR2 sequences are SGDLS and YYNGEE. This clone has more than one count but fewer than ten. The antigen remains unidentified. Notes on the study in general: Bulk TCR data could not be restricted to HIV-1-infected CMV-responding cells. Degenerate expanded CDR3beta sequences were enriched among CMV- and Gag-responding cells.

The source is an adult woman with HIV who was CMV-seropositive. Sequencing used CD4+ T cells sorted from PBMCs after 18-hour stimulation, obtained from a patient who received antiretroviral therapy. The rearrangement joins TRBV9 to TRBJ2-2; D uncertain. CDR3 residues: CASSVGQAGELFF. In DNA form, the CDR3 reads TGTGCCAGCAGCGTAGGACAAGCCGGGGAGCTGTTTTTT.